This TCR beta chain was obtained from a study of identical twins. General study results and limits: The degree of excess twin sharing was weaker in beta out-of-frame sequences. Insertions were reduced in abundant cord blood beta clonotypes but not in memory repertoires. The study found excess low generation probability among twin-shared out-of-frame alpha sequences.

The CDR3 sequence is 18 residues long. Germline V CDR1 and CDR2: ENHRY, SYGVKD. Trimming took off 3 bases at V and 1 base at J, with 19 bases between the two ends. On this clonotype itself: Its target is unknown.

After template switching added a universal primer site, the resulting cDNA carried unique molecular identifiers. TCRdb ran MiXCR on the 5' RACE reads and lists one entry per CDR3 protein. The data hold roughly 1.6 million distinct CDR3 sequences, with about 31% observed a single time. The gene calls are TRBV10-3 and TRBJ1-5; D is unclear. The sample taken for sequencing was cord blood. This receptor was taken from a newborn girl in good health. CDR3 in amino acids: CAISDRSSGIGSNQPQHF. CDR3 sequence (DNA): TGTGCCATCAGTGATAGGAGTTCGGGGATTGGGAGCAATCAGCCCCAGCATTTT.